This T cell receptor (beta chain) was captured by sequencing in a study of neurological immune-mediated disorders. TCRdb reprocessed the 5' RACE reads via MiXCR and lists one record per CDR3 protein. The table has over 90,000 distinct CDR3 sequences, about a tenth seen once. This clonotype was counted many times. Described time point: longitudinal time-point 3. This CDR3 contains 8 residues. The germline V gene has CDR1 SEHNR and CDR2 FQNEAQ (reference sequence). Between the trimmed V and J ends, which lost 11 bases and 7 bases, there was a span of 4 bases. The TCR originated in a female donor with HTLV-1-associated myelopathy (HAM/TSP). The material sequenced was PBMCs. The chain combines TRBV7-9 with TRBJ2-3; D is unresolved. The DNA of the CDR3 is TGTGCCGTCAATACGCAGTATTTT. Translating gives CAVNTQYF. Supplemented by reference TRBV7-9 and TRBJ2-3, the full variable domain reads DTGVSQNPRHKITKRGQNVTFRCDPISEHNRLYWYRQTLGQGPEFLTYFQNEAQLEKSRLLSDRFSAERPKGSFSTLEIQRTEQGDSAMYLCAVNTQYFGPGTRLTVL.